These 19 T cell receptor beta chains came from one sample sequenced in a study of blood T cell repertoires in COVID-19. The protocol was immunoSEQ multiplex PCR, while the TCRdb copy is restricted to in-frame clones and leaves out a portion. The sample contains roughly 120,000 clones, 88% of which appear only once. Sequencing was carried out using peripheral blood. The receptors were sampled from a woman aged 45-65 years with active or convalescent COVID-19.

The CDR3 DNA reads TGCGCCAGCAGCCGGGACCCAGGGGATCCGTATGGCTACACCTTC. It encodes CASSRDPGDPYGYTF. The chain links TRBV4-3 to TRBJ1-2; tentative D call: TRBD1 (6 bases). The CDR3 spans 15 residues. The V end lost 4 bases, the J end lost 5 bases, and 17 bases lay between the germline ends. CDR1 LGHNA and CDR2 YSLEER come from the germline V gene.

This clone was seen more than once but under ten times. The CDR3 bases are TGTGCCAGTAGTACAACAGGATTCAATCAGCCCCAGCATTTT. Translated: CASSTTGFNQPQHF. The chain couples TRBV19 to TRBJ1-5, with a tentative D call TRBD1 (5 bases). The CDR3 is made up of 14 amino acids. Trimming shortened V by 4 bases and J by 3 bases, and 10 bases separated the two germline ends. Germline CDR1 reads LNHDA; CDR2 reads SQIVND (reference sequence).

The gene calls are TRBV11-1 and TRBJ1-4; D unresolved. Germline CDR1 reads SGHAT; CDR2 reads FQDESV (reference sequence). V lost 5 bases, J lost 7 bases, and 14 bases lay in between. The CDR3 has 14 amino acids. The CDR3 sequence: CASSVREGGEKLFF. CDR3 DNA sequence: TGTGCCAGCAGCGTGCGGGAGGGCGGTGAAAAACTGTTTTTT.

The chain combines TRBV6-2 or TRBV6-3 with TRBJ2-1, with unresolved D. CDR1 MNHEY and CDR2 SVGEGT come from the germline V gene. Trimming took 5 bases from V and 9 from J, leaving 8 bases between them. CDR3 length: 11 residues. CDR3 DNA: TGTGCCAGCAGTCTCAGTCTTGAGCAGTTCTTC. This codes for CASSLSLEQFF.

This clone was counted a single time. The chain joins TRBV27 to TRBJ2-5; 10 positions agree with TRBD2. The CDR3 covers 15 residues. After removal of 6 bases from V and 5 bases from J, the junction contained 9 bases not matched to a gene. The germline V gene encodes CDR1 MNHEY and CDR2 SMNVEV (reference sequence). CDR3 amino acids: CASRGASGSGETQYF. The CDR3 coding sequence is TGTGCCAGCAGGGGGGCTAGCGGGAGTGGGGAGACCCAGTACTTC.

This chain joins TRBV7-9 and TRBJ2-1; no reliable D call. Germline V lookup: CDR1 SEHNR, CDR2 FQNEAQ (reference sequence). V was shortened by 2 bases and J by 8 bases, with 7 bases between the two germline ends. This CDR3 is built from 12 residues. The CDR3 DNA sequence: TGTGCCAGCAGCTTACGTCTAGATGAGCAGTTCTTC. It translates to CASSLRLDEQFF.

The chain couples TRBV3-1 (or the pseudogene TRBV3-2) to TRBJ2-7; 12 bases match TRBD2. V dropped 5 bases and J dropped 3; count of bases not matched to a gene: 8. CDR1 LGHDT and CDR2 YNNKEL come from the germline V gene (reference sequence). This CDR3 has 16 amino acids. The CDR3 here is CASSFLAGGPGYEQYF. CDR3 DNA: TGTGCCAGCAGCTTTCTAGCGGGAGGGCCGGGCTACGAGCAGTACTTC.

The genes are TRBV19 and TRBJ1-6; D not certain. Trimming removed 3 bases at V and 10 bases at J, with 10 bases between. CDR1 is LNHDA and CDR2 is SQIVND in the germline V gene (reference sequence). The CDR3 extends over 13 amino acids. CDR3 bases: TGTGCCAGTAGTATGGAGGATCGATCACCCCTCCACTTT. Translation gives CASSMEDRSPLHF.

CDR3 nucleotide sequence: TGCAGCGGGGACAGGGCCAATGAGCAGTTCTTC. The encoded protein is CSGDRANEQFF. The chain combines TRBV29-1 with TRBJ2-1; 9 nucleotides align to TRBD1. After removal of 7 bases from V and 6 bases from J, the junction contained 1 base not matched to a gene. Germline CDR1 SQVTM, CDR2 ANQGSEA. CDR3 size: 11 residues.

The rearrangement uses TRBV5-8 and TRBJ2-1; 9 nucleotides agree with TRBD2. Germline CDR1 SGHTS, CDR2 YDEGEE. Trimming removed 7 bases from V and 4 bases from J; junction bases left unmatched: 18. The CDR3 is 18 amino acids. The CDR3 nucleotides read TGTGCCAGCTATATTCAGGCAGGAAAAGCGGGAGGATACAATGAGCAGTTCTTC. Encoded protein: CASYIQAGKAGGYNEQFF.

The chain's CDR3 is CASGFGGPNNEQFF. DNA for the CDR3: TGTGCTAGTGGTTTTGGTGGGCCTAACAATGAGCAGTTCTTC. The rearrangement links TRBV12-5 to TRBJ2-1; no definite D call. Germline CDR1 and CDR2: LGHNT and FRNRAP. The CDR3 spans 14 residues. The V end lost 3 bases, the J end lost 5 bases, and 11 bases lay between the germline ends. The full variable domain, in which reference TRBV12-5 and TRBJ2-1 provide the parts outside the CDR3, is DARVTQTPRHKVTEMGQEVTMRCQPILGHNTVFWYRQTMMQGLELLAYFRNRAPLDDSGMPKDRFSAEMPDATLATLKIQPSEPRDSAVYFCASGFGGPNNEQFFGPGTRLTVL.

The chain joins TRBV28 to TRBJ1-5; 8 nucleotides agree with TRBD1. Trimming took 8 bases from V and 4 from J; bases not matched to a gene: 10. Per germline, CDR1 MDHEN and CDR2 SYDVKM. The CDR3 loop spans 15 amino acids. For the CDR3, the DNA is TGTGCCAGCCGGGCTCCGACAGGGGTTAATCAGCCCCAGCATTTT. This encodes CASRAPTGVNQPQHF.

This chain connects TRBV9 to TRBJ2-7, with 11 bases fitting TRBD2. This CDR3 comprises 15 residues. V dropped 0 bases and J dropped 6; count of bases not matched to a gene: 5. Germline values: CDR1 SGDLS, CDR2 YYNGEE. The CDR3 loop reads CASSVASGLAGEQYF. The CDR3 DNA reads TGTGCCAGCAGCGTAGCTAGCGGACTAGCGGGCGAGCAGTACTTC.

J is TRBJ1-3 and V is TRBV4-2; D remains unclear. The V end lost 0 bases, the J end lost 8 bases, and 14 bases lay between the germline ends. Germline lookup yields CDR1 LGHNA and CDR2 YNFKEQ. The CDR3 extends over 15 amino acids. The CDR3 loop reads CASSQDLRRRDTIYF. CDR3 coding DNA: TGTGCCAGCAGCCAAGATTTAAGGAGGCGAGACACCATATATTTT.

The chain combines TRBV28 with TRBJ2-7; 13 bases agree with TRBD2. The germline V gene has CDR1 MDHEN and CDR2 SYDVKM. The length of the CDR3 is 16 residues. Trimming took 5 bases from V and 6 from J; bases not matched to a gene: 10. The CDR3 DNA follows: TGTGCCAGCAGTCTAAGGACTAGCGGGAGTAGGGGCGAGCAGTACTTC. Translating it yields CASSLRTSGSRGEQYF.

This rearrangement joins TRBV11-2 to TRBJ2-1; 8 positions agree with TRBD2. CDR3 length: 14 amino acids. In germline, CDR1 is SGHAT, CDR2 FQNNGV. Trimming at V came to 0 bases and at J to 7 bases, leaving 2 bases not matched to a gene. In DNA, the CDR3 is TGTGCCAGCAGCTTAGATAGCGGGATAAATGAGCAGTTCTTC. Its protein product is CASSLDSGINEQFF.

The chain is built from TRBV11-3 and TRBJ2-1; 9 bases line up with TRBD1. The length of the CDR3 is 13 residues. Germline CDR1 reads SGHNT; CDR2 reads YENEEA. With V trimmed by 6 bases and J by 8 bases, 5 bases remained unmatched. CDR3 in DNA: TGTGCCAGCAGTCGGGACAGGGTCCATGAGCAGTTCTTC. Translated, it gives CASSRDRVHEQFF.

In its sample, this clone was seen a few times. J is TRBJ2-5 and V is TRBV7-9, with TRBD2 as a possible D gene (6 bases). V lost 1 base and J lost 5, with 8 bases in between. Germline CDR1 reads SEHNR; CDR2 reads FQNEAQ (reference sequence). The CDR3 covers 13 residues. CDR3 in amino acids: CASSLGSGETQYF. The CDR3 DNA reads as TGTGCCAGCAGCTTAGGGAGCGGGGAGACCCAGTACTTC.

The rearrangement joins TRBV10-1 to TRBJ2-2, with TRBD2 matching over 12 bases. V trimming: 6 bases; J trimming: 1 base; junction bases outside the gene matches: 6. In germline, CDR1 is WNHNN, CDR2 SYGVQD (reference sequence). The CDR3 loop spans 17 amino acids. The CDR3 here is CASRCPGLAGNTGELFF. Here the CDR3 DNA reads TGCGCCAGCAGATGCCCGGGACTAGCGGGGAACACCGGGGAGCTGTTTTTT.